Each of the 18 T cell receptor beta chains below was sequenced from the same sample in a study of Ad26.COV2.S vaccination and SARS-CoV-2 variants. Some clones are missing from TCRdb's copy, which holds only in-frame ones; the method was immunoSEQ multiplex PCR. The table has 75,000 to 100,000 clones, more than 70% seen once; the top ten hold approximately 15%. The sample consisted of peripheral blood, taken after recovery from COVID-19. These receptors all stem from a human donor who had recovered from COVID-19.

In its sample, this clone was seen once. The chain has TRBV28 and TRBJ2-7; 7 bases fit TRBD1. Germline V gene data show CDR1 as MDHEN and CDR2 as SYDVKM. J lost 0 bases, V lost 5 bases, and 7 bases had no gene match. The CDR3 consists of 15 residues. The CDR3 nucleotides are TGTGCCAGCAGTCCCCCCGACAGGGTCTCCTACGAGCAGTACTTC. This codes for CASSPPDRVSYEQYF.

V and J are TRBV29-1 and TRBJ2-7; 12 bases line up with TRBD2. The CDR3 is 17 amino acids. CDR1 SQVTM and CDR2 ANQGSEA come from the germline V gene. V was clipped by 6 bases and J by 2 bases; unmatched bases: 14. The CDR3 here is CSVKGGLAGTIPYEQYF. The CDR3 coding sequence is TGCAGCGTGAAAGGGGGACTAGCGGGCACAATTCCCTACGAGCAGTACTTC.

This clone was seen only once. The genes are TRBV27 and TRBJ2-5; the match to TRBD1 covers 7 bases. V shed 0 bases, J shed 4 bases, and the junction held 11 bases outside the gene matches. This CDR3 is built from 17 residues. CDR1 and CDR2 (germline): MNHEY, SMNVEV (reference sequence). The CDR3 nucleotides are TGTGCCAGCAGTTTATCACCCGGACAGGCCCAACCAGAGACCCAGTACTTC. It translates to CASSLSPGQAQPETQYF.

The rearrangement links TRBV28 to TRBJ1-6, with TRBD1 matching 7 bases. V lost 2 bases to trimming and J lost 0 bases; unmatched junction nucleotides: 16. CDR3 size: 21 residues. CDR1 is MDHEN, CDR2 SYDVKM, per germline. The CDR3 sequence: CASSLTTTITGDYSYNSPLHF. The CDR3 DNA sequence: TGTGCCAGCAGTTTAACCACTACCATAACAGGGGACTACTCCTATAATTCACCCCTCCACTTT.

The chain employs TRBV15 and TRBJ2-5, with no clear D. The CDR3 is 12 residues long. The ends were cut back, 3 bases at V and 5 bases at J, with 7 bases in the middle. The germline V gene has CDR1 LNHNV and CDR2 YYDKDF (reference sequence). The CDR3 loop is CATSRSGETQYF. CDR3 coding DNA: TGTGCCACCAGCAGGTCCGGGGAGACCCAGTACTTC. The full variable domain, rest sourced from reference TRBV15 and TRBJ2-5, is DAMVIQNPRYQVTQFGKPVTLSCSQTLNHNVMYWYQQKSSQAPKLLFHYYDKDFNNEADTPDNFQSRRPNTSFCFLDIRSPGLGDTAMYLCATSRSGETQYFGPGTRLLVL.

This clone was seen more than once but under ten times. V gene TRBV7-2 combines with J gene TRBJ2-3; TRBD2 matches at 10 bases. The CDR3 spans 13 residues. V lost 1 base and J lost 14; bases outside the gene matches: 6. Germline V gives CDR1 SGHTA, CDR2 FQGNSA. Here the CDR3 reads CASSLGGLAATYF. CDR3 sequence (DNA): TGTGCCAGCAGCTTAGGTGGACTAGCGGCGACGTATTTT.

The V call is TRBV6-6, the J call TRBJ1-4, with 10 bases identical to TRBD1. V shed 2 bases, J shed 8 bases, and the junction held 5 bases outside the gene matches. Per germline, CDR1 MNHNY and CDR2 SVGAGI (reference sequence). This CDR3 is 15 amino acids long. CDR3 amino acids: CASSYRQGAIEKLFF. CDR3 in DNA: TGTGCCAGCAGTTACCGACAGGGGGCTATAGAAAAACTGTTTTTT.

The genes are TRBV21-1 and TRBJ2-1; the DNA was not used to check the table's D call, TRBD2. TRBV21-1 is noted as a pseudogene. CDR3 size: 13 residues. The CDR3 coding sequence is TGTGCCAGCGGCCGGGTAGCGGGGATGGGCCGGTTCTTC. Translated, it gives CASGRVAGMGRFF.

This clone was recorded once. The V and J genes are TRBV18 and TRBJ1-1, with TRBD1 identical over 7 bases. This CDR3 contains 17 residues. The V segment lost 2 bases and the J segment 0 bases; nucleotides outside the gene matches: 9. The germline gives CDR1 KGHSH, CDR2 LQKENI. CDR3 in amino acids: CASSPIGTASLNTEAFF. The CDR3 coding sequence is TGTGCCAGCTCACCAATCGGGACAGCTAGTTTGAACACTGAAGCTTTCTTT.

CDR3 loop: CASSGQFNSPLHF. The CDR3 DNA follows: TGTGCCAGCAGCGGACAGTTTAATTCACCCCTCCACTTT. The V gene is TRBV6-5, the J gene TRBJ1-6; D possibly corresponds to TRBD1 (6 bases). The CDR3 is made up of 13 amino acids. The germline V and J ends were trimmed by 6 bases and 6 bases, with 9 bases remaining between them. CDR1 MNHEY and CDR2 SVGAGI come from the germline V gene.

This clone has only a few counts. The chain combines TRBV27 with TRBJ1-6; D is unresolved. The CDR3 contains 17 residues. The V and J ends lost 6 bases and 9 bases respectively, with 24 bases between them. Germline V gene sequence: CDR1 MNHEY, CDR2 SMNVEV (reference sequence). This CDR3 reads CASSLGSTPTAGSPLHF. CDR3 bases: TGTGCCAGCAGCCTGGGGTCCACACCGACCGCCGGTTCACCCCTCCACTTT.

The V gene is TRBV7-9, the J gene TRBJ2-3; D is unresolved. The CDR3 runs 11 residues. Germline values: CDR1 SEHNR, CDR2 FQNEAQ (reference sequence). V was cut by 2 bases and J by 6 bases, with 3 bases left in between. The CDR3 loop reads CASSLLDTQYF. CDR3 DNA: TGTGCCAGCAGCTTATTGGATACGCAGTATTTT.

The gene calls are TRBV11-2 and TRBJ2-7; D is uncertain. V dropped 2 bases and J dropped 2 bases, with 22 bases sitting between them. Germline loops: CDR1 SGHAT, CDR2 FQNNGV. There are 18 residues in the CDR3. CDR3 sequence: CASSLKASTPLIPYEQYF. In DNA form, the CDR3 reads TGTGCCAGCAGCTTAAAGGCCTCCACCCCCTTAATACCCTACGAGCAGTACTTC. The full variable domain, completed using reference TRBV11-2 and TRBJ2-7, is EAGVAQSPRYKIIEKRQSVAFWCNPISGHATLYWYQQILGQGPKLLIQFQNNGVVDDSQLPKDRFSAERLKGVDSTLKIQPAKLEDSAVYLCASSLKASTPLIPYEQYFGPGTRLTVT.

V usage is TRBV15 and J usage is TRBJ2-4; D uncertain. The CDR3 totals 16 residues. CDR1 LNHNV and CDR2 YYDKDF come from the germline V gene (reference sequence). The V gene lost 5 bases and the J gene lost 0 bases, with 14 bases spanning the gap. The CDR3 DNA sequence: TGTGCCACCAGCGGGATAACAGAGCGAGCCAAAAACATTCAGTACTTC. Its translation: CATSGITERAKNIQYF.

The genes are TRBV5-1 and TRBJ2-2; D is ambiguous. This CDR3 spans 15 amino acids. Germline CDR1 and CDR2: SGHRS and YFSETQ. Trimming shortened V by 0 bases and J by 6 bases, and 12 bases separated the two germline ends. The DNA for the CDR3 is TGCGCCAGCAGCTTGGAGTCGGCTACCCCCGGGGAGCTGTTTTTT. Its translation: CASSLESATPGELFF.

The count of this clone is one. The gene calls are TRBV18 and TRBJ1-1; D might be TRBD1 (5 bases). The CDR3 has 16 amino acids. V lost 2 bases and J 0 bases, leaving 13 bases between the germline ends. The V gene's germline CDR1 is KGHSH and CDR2 LQKENI. The CDR3 coding sequence is TGTGCCAGCTCACCAGAGTGGGGAGGGGTGAACACTGAAGCTTTCTTT. Translating gives CASSPEWGGVNTEAFF.

This clone was recorded only once. The chain links TRBV6-2 or TRBV6-3 to TRBJ2-1; TRBD2 matches 10 bases. This CDR3 has 19 amino acids. CDR1 is MNHEY and CDR2 is SVGEGT in the germline V gene. After removal of 5 bases from V and 4 bases from J, the junction contained 17 bases not matched to a gene. CDR3 loop: CASSRPPGQLAGKYNEQFF. DNA for the CDR3: TGTGCCAGCAGTCGGCCCCCCGGACAACTAGCGGGGAAATACAATGAGCAGTTCTTC.

This clone was recorded only once. The chain employs TRBV28 and TRBJ2-5, with D tentatively TRBD1 (6 bases). The V and J ends lost 6 bases and 5 bases respectively, with 22 bases between them. Germline lookup yields CDR1 MDHEN and CDR2 SYDVKM. The CDR3 has 16 residues. The CDR3 reads CASSRHGVQGIETQYF. The CDR3, as DNA: TGTGCCAGCAGCCGCCATGGCGTACAGGGCATCGAGACCCAGTACTTC.